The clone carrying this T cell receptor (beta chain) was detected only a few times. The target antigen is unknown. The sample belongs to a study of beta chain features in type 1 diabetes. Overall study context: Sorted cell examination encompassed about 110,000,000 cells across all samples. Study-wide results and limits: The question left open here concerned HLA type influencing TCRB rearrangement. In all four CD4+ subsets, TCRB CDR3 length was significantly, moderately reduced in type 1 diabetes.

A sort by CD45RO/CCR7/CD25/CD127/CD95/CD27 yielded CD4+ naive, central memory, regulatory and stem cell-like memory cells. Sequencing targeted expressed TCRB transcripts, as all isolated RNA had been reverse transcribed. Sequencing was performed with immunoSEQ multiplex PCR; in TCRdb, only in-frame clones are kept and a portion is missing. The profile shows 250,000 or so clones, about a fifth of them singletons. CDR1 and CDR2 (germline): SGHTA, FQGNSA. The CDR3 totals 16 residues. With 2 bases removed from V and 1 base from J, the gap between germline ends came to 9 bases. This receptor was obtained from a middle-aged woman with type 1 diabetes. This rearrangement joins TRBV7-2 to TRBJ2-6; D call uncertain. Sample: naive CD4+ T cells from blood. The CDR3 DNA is TGTGCCAGCAGCTTACAGTCTGCATCTGGGGCCAACGTCCTGACTTTC. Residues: CASSLQSASGANVLTF.